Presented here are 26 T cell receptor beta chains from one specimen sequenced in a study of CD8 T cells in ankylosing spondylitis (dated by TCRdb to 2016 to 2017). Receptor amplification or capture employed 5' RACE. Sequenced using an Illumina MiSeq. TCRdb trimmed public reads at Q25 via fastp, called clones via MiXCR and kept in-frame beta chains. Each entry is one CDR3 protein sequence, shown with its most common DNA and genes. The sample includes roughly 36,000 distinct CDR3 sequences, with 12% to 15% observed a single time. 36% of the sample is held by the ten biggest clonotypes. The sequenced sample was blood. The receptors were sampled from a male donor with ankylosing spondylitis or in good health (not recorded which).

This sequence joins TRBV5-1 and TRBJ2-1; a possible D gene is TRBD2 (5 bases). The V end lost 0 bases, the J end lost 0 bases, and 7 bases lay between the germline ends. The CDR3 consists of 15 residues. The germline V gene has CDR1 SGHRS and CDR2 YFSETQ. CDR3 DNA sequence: TGCGCCAGCAGCTTGGACGGAGGCTCCTACAATGAGCAGTTCTTC. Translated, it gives CASSLDGGSYNEQFF. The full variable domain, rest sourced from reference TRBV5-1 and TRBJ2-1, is KAGVTQTPRYLIKTRGQQVTLSCSPISGHRSVSWYQQTPGQGLQFLFEYFSETQRNKGNFPGRFSGRQFSNSRSEMNVSTLELGDSALYLCASSLDGGSYNEQFFGPGTRLTVL.

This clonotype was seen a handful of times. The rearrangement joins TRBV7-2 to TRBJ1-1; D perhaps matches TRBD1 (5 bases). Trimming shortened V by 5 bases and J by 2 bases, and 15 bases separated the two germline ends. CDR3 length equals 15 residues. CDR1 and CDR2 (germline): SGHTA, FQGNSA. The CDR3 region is CASSESWGRNTEAFF. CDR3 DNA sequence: TGTGCCAGCAGCGAATCTTGGGGGAGAAACACTGAAGCTTTCTTT.

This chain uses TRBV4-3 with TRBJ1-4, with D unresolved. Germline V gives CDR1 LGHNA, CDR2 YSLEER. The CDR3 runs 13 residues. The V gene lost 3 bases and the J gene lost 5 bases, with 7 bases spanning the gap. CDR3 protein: CASSHEINEKLFF. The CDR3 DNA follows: TGCGCCAGCAGCCATGAGATAAATGAAAAACTGTTTTTT.

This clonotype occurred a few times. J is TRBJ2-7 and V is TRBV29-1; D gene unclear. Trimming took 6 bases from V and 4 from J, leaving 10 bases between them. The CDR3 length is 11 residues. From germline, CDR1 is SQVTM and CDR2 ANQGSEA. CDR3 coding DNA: TGCAGCGTCCTATTCACTTACGAGCAGTACTTC. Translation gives CSVLFTYEQYF.

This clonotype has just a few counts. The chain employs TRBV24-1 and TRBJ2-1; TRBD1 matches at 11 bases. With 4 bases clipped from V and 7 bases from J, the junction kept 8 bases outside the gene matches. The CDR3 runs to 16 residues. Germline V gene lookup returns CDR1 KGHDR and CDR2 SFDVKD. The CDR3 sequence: CATSERDRGLGNEQFF. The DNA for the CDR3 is TGTGCCACCAGTGAACGGGACAGGGGGTTGGGGAATGAGCAGTTCTTC.

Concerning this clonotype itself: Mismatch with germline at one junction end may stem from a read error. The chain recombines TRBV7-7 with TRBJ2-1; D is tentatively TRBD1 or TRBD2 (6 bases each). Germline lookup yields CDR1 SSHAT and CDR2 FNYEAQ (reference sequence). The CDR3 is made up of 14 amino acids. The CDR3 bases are TGTGCTAGCAGCTTGACGGGGGCTTACAATGAGCAGTTCTTC. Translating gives CASSLTGAYNEQFF.

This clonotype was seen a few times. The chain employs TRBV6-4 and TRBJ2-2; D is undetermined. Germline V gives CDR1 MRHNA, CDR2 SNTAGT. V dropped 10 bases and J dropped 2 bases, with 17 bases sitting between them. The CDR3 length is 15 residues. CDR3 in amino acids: CATSPSAGNTGELFF. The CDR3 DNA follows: TGTGCCACCTCACCTTCGGCAGGAAACACCGGGGAGCTGTTTTTT.

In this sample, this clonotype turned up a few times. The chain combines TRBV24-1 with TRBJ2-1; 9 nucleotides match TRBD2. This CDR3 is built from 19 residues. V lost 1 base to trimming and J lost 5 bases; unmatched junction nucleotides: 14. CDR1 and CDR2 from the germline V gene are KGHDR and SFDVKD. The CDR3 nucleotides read TGTGCCACCAGTGATTTCTCCCCTATAGCGGGAGAACGGGACAATGAGCAGTTCTTC. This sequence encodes CATSDFSPIAGERDNEQFF.

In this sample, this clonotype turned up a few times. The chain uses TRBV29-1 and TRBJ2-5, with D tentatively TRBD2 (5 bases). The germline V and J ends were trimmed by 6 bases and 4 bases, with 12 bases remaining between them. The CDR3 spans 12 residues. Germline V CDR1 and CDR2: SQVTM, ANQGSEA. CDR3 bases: TGCAGCGTGGCGCTAGGAGGAGAGACCCAGTACTTC. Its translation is CSVALGGETQYF.

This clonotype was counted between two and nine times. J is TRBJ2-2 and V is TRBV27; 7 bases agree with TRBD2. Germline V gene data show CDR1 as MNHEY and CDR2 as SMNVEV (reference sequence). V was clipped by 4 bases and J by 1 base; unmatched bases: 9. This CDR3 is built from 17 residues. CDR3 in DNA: TGTGCCAGCAGTTCCCCGGCGGGGGAGCGGAACACCGGGGAGCTGTTTTTT. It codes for CASSSPAGERNTGELFF.

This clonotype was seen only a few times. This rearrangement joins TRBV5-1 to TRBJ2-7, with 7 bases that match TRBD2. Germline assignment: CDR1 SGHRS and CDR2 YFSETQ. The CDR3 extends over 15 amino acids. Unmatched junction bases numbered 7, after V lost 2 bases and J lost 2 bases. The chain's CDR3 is CASSFQPSGTYEQYF. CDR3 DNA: TGCGCCAGCAGCTTCCAGCCTAGCGGTACCTACGAGCAGTACTTC.

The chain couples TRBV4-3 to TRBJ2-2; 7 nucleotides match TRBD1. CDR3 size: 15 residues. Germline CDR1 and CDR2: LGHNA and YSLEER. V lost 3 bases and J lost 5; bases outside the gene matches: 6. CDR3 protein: CASSHETGLTGELFF. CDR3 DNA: TGCGCCAGCAGCCACGAGACAGGGCTTACCGGGGAGCTGTTTTTT.

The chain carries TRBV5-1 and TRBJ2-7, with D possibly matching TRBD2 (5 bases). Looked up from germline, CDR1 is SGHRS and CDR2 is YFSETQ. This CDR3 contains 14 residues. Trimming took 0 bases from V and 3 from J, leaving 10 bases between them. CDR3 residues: CASSLGGSLYEQYF. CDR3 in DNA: TGCGCCAGCAGCTTGGGAGGGTCCCTCTACGAGCAGTACTTC.

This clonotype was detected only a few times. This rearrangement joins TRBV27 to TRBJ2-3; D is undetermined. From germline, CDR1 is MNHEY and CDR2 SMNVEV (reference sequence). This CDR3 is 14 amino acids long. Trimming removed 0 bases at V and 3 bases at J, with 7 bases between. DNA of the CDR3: TGTGCCAGCAGTTTATCCTCACAAACAGATACGCAGTATTTT. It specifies CASSLSSQTDTQYF.

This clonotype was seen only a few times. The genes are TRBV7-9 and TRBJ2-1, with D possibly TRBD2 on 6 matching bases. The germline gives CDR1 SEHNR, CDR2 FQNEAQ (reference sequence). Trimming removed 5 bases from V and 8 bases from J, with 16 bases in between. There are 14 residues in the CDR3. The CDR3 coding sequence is TGTGCCAGCAGCACCCTGGACTACCCCGATGAGCAGTTCTTC. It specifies CASSTLDYPDEQFF.

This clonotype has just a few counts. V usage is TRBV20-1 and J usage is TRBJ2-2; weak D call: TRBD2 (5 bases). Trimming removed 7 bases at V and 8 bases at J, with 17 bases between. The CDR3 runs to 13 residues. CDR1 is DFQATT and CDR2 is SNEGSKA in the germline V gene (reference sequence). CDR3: CSGERPIPGELFF. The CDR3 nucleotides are TGCAGTGGGGAGAGGCCCATCCCTGGGGAGCTGTTTTTT.

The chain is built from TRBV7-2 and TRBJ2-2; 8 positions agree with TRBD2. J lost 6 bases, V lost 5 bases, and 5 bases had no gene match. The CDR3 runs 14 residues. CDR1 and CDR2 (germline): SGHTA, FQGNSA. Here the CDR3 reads CASSNRRGAGELFF. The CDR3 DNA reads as TGTGCCAGCAGCAACAGGCGGGGGGCCGGGGAGCTGTTTTTT.

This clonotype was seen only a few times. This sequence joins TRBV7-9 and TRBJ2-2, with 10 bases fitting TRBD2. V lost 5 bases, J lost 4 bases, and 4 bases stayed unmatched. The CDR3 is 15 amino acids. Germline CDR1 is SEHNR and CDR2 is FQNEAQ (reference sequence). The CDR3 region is CASSRTSGTTGELFF. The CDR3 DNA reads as TGTGCCAGCAGCCGGACTAGCGGAACCACCGGGGAGCTGTTTTTT.

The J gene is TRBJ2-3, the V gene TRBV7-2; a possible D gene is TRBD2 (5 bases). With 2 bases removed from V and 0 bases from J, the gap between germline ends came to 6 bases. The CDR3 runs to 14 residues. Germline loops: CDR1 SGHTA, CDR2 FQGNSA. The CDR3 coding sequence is TGTGCCAGCAGCTTACGGAGGAGCACAGATACGCAGTATTTT. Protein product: CASSLRRSTDTQYF.

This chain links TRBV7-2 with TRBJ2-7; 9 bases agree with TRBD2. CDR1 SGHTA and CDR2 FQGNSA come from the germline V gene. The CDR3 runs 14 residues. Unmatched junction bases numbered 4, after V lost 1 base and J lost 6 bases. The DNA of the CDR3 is TGTGCCAGCAGCTTAGTCCTAGCGGGAAGCGAGCAGTACTTC. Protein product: CASSLVLAGSEQYF.

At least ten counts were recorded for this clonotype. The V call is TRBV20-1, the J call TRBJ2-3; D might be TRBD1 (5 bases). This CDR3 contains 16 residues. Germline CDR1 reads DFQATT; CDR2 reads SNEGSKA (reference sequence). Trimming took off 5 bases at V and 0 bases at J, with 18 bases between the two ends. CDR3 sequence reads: CSAETPFGASTDTQYF. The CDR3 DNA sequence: TGCAGTGCTGAAACCCCCTTTGGGGCCAGCACAGATACGCAGTATTTT.

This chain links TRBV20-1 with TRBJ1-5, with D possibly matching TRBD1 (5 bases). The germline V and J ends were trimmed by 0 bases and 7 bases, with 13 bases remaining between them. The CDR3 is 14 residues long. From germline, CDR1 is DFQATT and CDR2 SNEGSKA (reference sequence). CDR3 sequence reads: CSARDPGKQQPQHF. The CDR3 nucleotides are TGCAGTGCTAGAGATCCAGGGAAGCAGCAGCCCCAGCATTTT.

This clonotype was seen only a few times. CDR3 nucleotides: TGCAGTGCTAGCAGCAGCGGGGGCCTACAGAACACCGGGGAGCTGTTTTTT. Its protein product is CSASSSGGLQNTGELFF. The gene calls are TRBV20-1 and TRBJ2-2, with TRBD2 identical over 8 bases. Germline CDR1 reads DFQATT; CDR2 reads SNEGSKA (reference sequence). With V trimmed by 3 bases and J by 1 base, 10 bases remained unmatched. CDR3 length: 17 residues.

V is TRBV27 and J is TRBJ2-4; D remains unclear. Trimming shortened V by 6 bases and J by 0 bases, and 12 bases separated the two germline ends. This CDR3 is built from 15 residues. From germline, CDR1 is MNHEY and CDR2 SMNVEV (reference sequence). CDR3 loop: CASSQVALAKNIQYF. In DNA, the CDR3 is TGTGCCAGCAGCCAGGTGGCCCTAGCCAAAAACATTCAGTACTTC.

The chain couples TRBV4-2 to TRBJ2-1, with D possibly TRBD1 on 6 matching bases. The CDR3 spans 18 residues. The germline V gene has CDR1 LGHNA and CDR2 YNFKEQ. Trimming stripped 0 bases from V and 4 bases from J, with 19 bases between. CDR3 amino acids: CASSQDGTASRGYNEQFF. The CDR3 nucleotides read TGTGCCAGCAGCCAAGATGGAACCGCTAGCAGGGGATACAATGAGCAGTTCTTC.

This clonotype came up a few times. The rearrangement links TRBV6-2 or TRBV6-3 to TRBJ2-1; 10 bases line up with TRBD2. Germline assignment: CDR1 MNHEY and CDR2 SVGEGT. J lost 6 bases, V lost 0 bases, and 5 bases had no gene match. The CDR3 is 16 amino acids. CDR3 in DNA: TGTGCCAGCAGTTACTCGAGCGGGGGGGCGGTCAATGAGCAGTTCTTC. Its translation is CASSYSSGGAVNEQFF.